Listed below are T cell receptor beta chains from one sample, sequenced in a study of T cell changes during pregnancy in multiple sclerosis. Method: immunoSEQ multiplex PCR; TCRdb's copy keeps in-frame clones and lacks some. The repertoire holds 55,000 to 65,000 clones, roughly 92% seen once, with approximately 1.5% in the top ten. This material consisted of peripheral blood, taken in the second trimester of pregnancy. These receptors all come from a female donor with multiple sclerosis, enrolled in a pregnancy study. Each CDR3 is given with its conserved first and last residue. Fields, in order: V gene, J gene, CDR3 protein.

>TRBV9|TRBJ2-3
CASSVGEGLAASTDTQYF
>TRBV6-4|TRBJ1-2
CASSDGDSHGYTF
>TRBV14|TRBJ2-1
CASSQGRGLGSWEQFF
>TRBV6-5|TRBJ2-3
CASSSYGSTDTQYF
>TRBV6-5|TRBJ2-3
CASSETTGDTQYF
>TRBV6-5|TRBJ2-3
CASSYGASTDTQYF
>TRBV23-1|TRBJ1-4
CASSQRGRAIREKLFF
>TRBV6-5|TRBJ2-4
CASSTASGNIQYF
>TRBV6-1|TRBJ2-1
CASSRTSGSADEQFF
>TRBV2|TRBJ2-7
CASSNRGSYEQYF
>TRBV27|TRBJ2-7
CASSPGQGTYEQYF
>TRBV11-2|TRBJ2-2
CASSLGQLRTGELFF
>TRBV2|TRBJ1-2
CASSETGTGDGYTF
>TRBV4-1|TRBJ1-2
CASSRGADYGYTF
>TRBV6-1|TRBJ2-7
CAAKGGIYEQYF
>TRBV30|TRBJ2-1
CAWLLRGLNEQFF
>TRBV19|TRBJ1-1
CASSRGGQLLEAFF
>TRBV30|TRBJ1-1
CAWRADWGTLNTEAFF
>TRBV9|TRBJ1-4
CASSLSTGSNEKLFF
>TRBV7-2|TRBJ2-3
CASRAGLAGAADTQYF
>TRBV4-2|TRBJ2-1
CASSQEERSSYNEQFF
>TRBV6-5|TRBJ1-4
CASSPGGSEKLFF
>TRBV2|TRBJ2-1
CASSELRYNEQFF
>TRBV11-2|TRBJ2-1
CASSLDGSGSSYNEQFF
>TRBV5-1|-
CASSSGTGVFEQYF
>TRBV5-5|TRBJ1-5
CASSLGQGAGQPQHF
>TRBV5-6|TRBJ2-3
CASSLRGDPTDTQYF
>TRBV10-3|TRBJ1-2
CAISQGHYPNGYTF
>TRBV10-3|TRBJ2-7
CAITPNPNSYEQYF
>TRBV5-1|TRBJ2-7
CASSLESGGGYEQYF
>TRBV11-3|TRBJ2-1
CASSLETSAYNEQFF
>TRBV6-5|TRBJ2-6
CASSYFDSLDTNVLTF
>TRBV6-1|TRBJ1-2
CASSDGQVYGYTF
>TRBV7-9|TRBJ1-1
CASGWGVNTEAFF
>TRBV19|TRBJ1-5
CASSTLTTGKVNQPQHF
>TRBV6-5|TRBJ2-5
CASSPDREETQYF
>TRBV5-1|TRBJ2-1
CASSLVGEPSYNEQFF
>TRBV6-1|TRBJ1-2
CASSEGAGAYGYTF
>TRBV4-1|TRBJ1-1
CASSQPQWGPNTEAFF
>TRBV12-5|TRBJ1-5
CASGQGQGGQPQHF
>TRBV18|TRBJ2-7
CASSSYGTHSYEQYF
>TRBV27|TRBJ2-7
CASSLWAGGSEQYF
>TRBV19|TRBJ2-5
CASSPLLTGTQYF
>TRBV28|TRBJ2-3
CASRSTGAPDTQYF
>TRBV19|TRBJ2-7
CASSIRATETYEQYF
>TRBV19|TRBJ1-4
CASRSPGEKLFF
>TRBV5-5|TRBJ2-2
CASSPGTVNTGELFF
>TRBV7-3|TRBJ2-1
CASSLTPSGTNEQFF
>TRBV27|TRBJ2-1
CASTLSGSYNEQFF
>TRBV6-1|TRBJ2-1
CASSEVLAGGDEQFF
>TRBV7-9|TRBJ2-1
CASSTHSGRAPNEQFF
>TRBV5-1|TRBJ2-1
CASSLAYLSYNEQFF